This T cell receptor (beta chain) came from a study of blood T cell repertoires in COVID-19. The assay was immunoSEQ multiplex PCR, and TCRdb's table has in-frame clones only and misses some. The table records more than 85,000 clones, over 90% of them present only once. This clone has just one count. In germline, CDR1 is SGHNT, CDR2 YYREEE (reference sequence). This CDR3 contains 13 residues. The V gene lost 3 bases and the J gene lost 7 bases, with 12 bases spanning the gap. Source material: peripheral blood. The TCR originated in a man in his 60s with acute or convalescent COVID-19. The rearrangement joins TRBV5-4 to TRBJ2-3; weak D call: TRBD1 (7 bases). This CDR3 reads CASSSGDRNTQYF. The CDR3 coding sequence is TGTGCCAGCAGCTCGGGGGACAGAAATACGCAGTATTTT.